A selection of T cell receptor beta chains follows, all from one sample in a study of shared clonotypes between healthy human individuals. Clones were read by immunoSEQ multiplex PCR, and TCRdb kept only the in-frame ones, dropping some. The sample has around 2,000,000 clones, roughly 91% seen once. Sequenced: naive CD8+ T cells from PBMCs. Receptors were obtained from a man younger than 35 in good health. Some clones in this sample may be carry-over from other donors' samples. CDR3s include the opening cysteine and the closing phenylalanine or tryptophan.

TRBV27 CASSLLQGNTEAFF
TRBV19 CASGDPGLPAGELFF
TRBV19 CATVSGAYGYTF
TRBV28 CASSSISGTEAFF
TRBV4-2 CASSLWGNEQYF
TRBV13 CASSPLGTENTEAFF
TRBV19 CASSINPGADTQYF
TRBV7-8 CASSLGAGVKSGTF
TRBV25-1 CAVGRGESTGELFF
TRBV2 CASNPGGRSYEQYF
TRBV6-5 CASSSGPIGTEAFF
TRBV5-1 CASSLEGQGDGYTF
TRBV15 CATSRDRGQRYGYTF
TRBV2 CASSEGSPEQFF
TRBV28 CASSSPGPYSGNTIYF
TRBV29-1 CSVRTSVNNEQFF
TRBV28 CASSLQDWTGAYYGYTF
TRBV7-9 CASSLGRTGTGNEKLFF
TRBV29-1 CSVPDGNTIYF
TRBV7-9 CASSVPGGVISTDTQYF
TRBV7-3 CASSLWGTLFNEQFF
TRBV2 CASRAPGEEGYTF
TRBV7-8 CASSFGRGDTQYF
TRBV28 CASSSPPTQMYQETQYF
TRBV4-2 CASSLWGGQETQYF
TRBV28 CASRPNRGNEKLFF
TRBV27 CASIGIEAFF
TRBV19 CASSITPLNTGELFF
TRBV13 CASSFLEEAYNEQFF
TRBV7-9 CASSLGRAESYEQYF
TRBV27 CASSLVGTSGSTGELFF
TRBV6-1 CASSVAGAGNTIYF
TRBV28 CASSAQLDSYEQYF
TRBV6-5 CASSYGQAYQPQHF
TRBV10-2 CASRDRGPYEQYF
TRBV7-6 CASSPASSQLGHEQFF
TRBV29-1 CSVEGDGVSYEQYF
TRBV29-1 CSVGLAGYEQYF
TRBV10-1 CASSVDRGDSYEQYF
TRBV4-2 CASSQIQGYTDTQYF
TRBV6-6 CASSTSHEQYF
TRBV29-1 CSATSGLGYEQYF
TRBV27 CASSLFSGSEQYF
TRBV6-5 CASSQGQLLYEQYF
TRBV7-9 CASSRDRPYNEQFF
TRBV28 CASSVTGVPSGELFF
TRBV10-1 CASISGYTDTQYF